The 4 T cell receptor beta chains below all came from one sample that was sequenced in a study of identical twins. TCRdb itself ran the 5' RACE reads through MiXCR, one entry per CDR3 protein. The sample contains over 200,000 distinct CDR3 sequences, about a tenth of which appear only once. Material for sequencing was memory (CD45RO+) T cells sorted from blood. These TCRs come from a woman in her late teens or twenties in good health.

This clonotype showed up just a few times. The V and J genes are TRBV14 and TRBJ2-5; D gene unclear. This CDR3 contains 14 residues. Trimming pared 4 bases from V and 5 bases from J, leaving 14 bases between. Per the germline V gene, CDR1 is SGHDN and CDR2 is FVKESK. CDR3 amino acids: CASSPRTIQETQYF. Here the CDR3 DNA reads TGTGCCAGCAGCCCCCGCACTATCCAGGAGACCCAGTACTTC.

Ten or more counts support this clonotype. At one boundary the junction diverges from the germline segment, which might be a read error. V is TRBV5-1 and J is TRBJ2-7; TRBD1 aligns across 7 bases. The CDR3 has 14 residues. Per the germline V gene, CDR1 is SGHRS and CDR2 is YFSETQ. In DNA, the CDR3 is TGTGCCAGCAGCTTAGGGACAGCTACCTACGAGCAGTACTTC. Its protein product is CASSLGTATYEQYF.

This clonotype came up a few times. The chain is built from TRBV5-1 and TRBJ2-5; 8 bases are shared with TRBD1. This CDR3 comprises 15 residues. Germline-derived CDR1 and CDR2 are SGHRS and YFSETQ. V lost 4 bases, J lost 4 bases, and 9 bases stayed unmatched. The CDR3 DNA sequence: TGCGCCAGCAGCGGAACAGGGGGAGGCGGAGAGACCCAGTACTTC. Its translation is CASSGTGGGGETQYF.

The sample holds many counts of this clonotype. This rearrangement joins TRBV29-1 to TRBJ2-2; 9 bases align to TRBD1. V lost 5 bases and J lost 4; bases outside the gene matches: 5. CDR1 and CDR2 (germline): SQVTM, ANQGSEA. The CDR3 loop spans 14 amino acids. This CDR3 is CSVKGTGSTGELFF. The CDR3 DNA reads as TGCAGCGTTAAGGGGACAGGGAGCACCGGGGAGCTGTTTTTT.